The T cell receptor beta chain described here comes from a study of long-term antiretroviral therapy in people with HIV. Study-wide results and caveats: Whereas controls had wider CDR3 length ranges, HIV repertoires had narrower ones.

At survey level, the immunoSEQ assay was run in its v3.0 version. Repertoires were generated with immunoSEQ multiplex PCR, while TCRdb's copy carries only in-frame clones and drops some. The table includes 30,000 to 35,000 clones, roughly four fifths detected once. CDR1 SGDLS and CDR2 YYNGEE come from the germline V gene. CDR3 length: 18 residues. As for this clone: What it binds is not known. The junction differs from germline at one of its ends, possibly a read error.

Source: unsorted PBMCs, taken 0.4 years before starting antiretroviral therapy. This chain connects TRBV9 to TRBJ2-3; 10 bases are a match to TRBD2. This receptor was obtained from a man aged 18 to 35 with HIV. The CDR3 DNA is TGTGCCAGCACCGTAGGGCTAGCGGGGGTCACTAGCACAGATACGCAGTATTTT. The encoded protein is CASTVGLAGVTSTDTQYF.